This T cell receptor (beta chain) was recovered during a study of CD8 T cells in Susac syndrome. The RNA, roughly 0.45 to 1 ug, was put through reverse transcription using random hexamers. immunoSEQ multiplex PCR amplified TCR beta CDR3 across 54 Vbeta, 13 Jbeta. In TCRdb, the immunoSEQ multiplex PCR reads were re-called with MiXCR into one record per CDR3 protein. The sample holds under 350,000 distinct CDR3 sequences, around 90% seen once. TCR beta sequencing covered blood CD8+ and CD4+ T cells. Negative isolation yielded CD8+ and CD4+ T cells; FACS enriched TEMRA cells. The source of this sequence is a human donor with multiple sclerosis. Sequencing was done on a sample of CD4+ T cells from PBMCs.

Here the CDR3 reads CASSLQGARNTGELFF. Here the CDR3 DNA reads TGTGCCAGCAGCTTACAGGGGGCGAGGAATACCGGGGAGCTGTTTTTT. The V gene is TRBV7-3, the J gene TRBJ2-2, with 8 bases that match TRBD1. CDR3 length: 16 amino acids. Germline V gives CDR1 SGHTA, CDR2 FQGTGA. Germline trimming cut 2 bases from V and 5 bases from J; bases unmatched to any gene: 7.